This TCR beta chain was captured in a study of vaccination and CD4 T cells after COVID-19. Study background: Post-diagnosis, post-COVID samples were collected after a median approximately three months, ranging 35 to 161.

Study results and caveats: There was no significant change from roughly 22 to 38 median reactive clonotypes.

Germline V lookup: CDR1 DFQATT, CDR2 SNEGSKA (reference sequence). The J segment lost 4 bases and the V segment lost 6 bases, leaving 3 bases of the junction unmatched. This CDR3 has 14 residues. This sample's treatment: roughly 10-day PBMC culture with coronavirus spike peptide pools or control peptides (ViraFEST assay). Around 2 million PBMCs per well were cultured with 7.5 to 10 IU/ml IL-2 and 8.5 to 10 ug/ml peptide pools. Oncomine TCR Beta short-read sequencing was applied to DNA from cultured CD4+ T cells. Genomic DNA was taken out of cultured CD4+ T cells by extraction. MiXCR, run by TCRdb on the PCR reads, gives a single entry per CDR3 protein. There are 15,000 to 20,000 distinct CDR3 sequences in the sample; 45% to 50% occur only once, and 10% to 15% lies in the top ten. This clonotype turned up a few times. Antigen specificity is unknown.

This chain joins TRBV20-1 and TRBJ2-2; 12 bases align to TRBD1. This receptor was obtained from a human donor who had recovered from COVID-19. Sequencing used CD4+ T cells from blood, cultured in vitro. CDR3 loop: CSARDRGRTGELFF. Here the CDR3 DNA reads TGCAGTGCGAGGGACAGGGGGCGCACCGGGGAGCTGTTTTTT.